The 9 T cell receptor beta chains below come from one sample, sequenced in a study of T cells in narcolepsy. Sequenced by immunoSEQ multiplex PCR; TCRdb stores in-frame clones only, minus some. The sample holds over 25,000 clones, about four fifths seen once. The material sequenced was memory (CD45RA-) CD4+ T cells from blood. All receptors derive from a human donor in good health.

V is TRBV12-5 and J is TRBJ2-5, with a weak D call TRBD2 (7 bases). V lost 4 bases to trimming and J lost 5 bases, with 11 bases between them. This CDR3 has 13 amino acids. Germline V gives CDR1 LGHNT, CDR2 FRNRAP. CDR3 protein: CASGCGGRETQYF. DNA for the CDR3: TGTGCTAGTGGTTGCGGGGGCCGGGAGACCCAGTACTTC.

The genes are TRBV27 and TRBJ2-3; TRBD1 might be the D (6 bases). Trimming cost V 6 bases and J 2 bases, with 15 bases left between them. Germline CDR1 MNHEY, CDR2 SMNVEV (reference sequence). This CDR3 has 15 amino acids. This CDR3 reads CASRAWGLLTDTQYF. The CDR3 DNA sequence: TGTGCCAGCAGGGCGTGGGGGCTTCTCACAGATACGCAGTATTTT.

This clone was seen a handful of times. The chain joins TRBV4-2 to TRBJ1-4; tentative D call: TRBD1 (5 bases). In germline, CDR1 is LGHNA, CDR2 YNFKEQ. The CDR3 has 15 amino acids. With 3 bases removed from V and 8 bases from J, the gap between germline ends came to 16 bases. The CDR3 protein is CASSQTTEVWEKLFF. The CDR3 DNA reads TGTGCCAGCAGCCAGACGACAGAGGTTTGGGAAAAACTGTTTTTT.

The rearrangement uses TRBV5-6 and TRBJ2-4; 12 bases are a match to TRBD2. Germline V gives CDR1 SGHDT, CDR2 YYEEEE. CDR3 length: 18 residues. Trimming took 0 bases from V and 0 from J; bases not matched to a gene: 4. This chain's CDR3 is CASSLGLAGGLAKNIQYF. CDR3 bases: TGTGCCAGCAGCTTGGGGCTAGCGGGGGGGCTAGCCAAAAACATTCAGTACTTC.

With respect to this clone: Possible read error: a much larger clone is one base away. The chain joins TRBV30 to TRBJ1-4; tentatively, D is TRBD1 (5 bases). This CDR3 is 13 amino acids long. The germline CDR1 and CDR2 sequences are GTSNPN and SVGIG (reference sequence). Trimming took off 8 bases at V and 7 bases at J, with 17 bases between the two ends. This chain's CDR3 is CAPSRGGPEKLFF. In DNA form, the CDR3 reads TGTGCCCCTTCGAGGGGCGGTCCTGAAAAACTGTTTTTT.

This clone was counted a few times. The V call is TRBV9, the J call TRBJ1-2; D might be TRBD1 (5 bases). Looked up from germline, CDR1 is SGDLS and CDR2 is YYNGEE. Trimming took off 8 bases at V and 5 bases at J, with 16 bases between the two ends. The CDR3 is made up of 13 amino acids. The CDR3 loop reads CASNRQGGYGYTF. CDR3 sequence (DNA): TGTGCCAGTAACCGCCAGGGTGGGTATGGCTACACCTTC.

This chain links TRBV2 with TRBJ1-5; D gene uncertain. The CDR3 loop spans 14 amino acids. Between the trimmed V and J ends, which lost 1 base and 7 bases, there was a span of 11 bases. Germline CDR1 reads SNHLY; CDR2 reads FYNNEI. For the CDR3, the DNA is TGTGCCAGCAGTGAAGGAGTTAGTGGACAGCCCCAGCATTTT. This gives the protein CASSEGVSGQPQHF.

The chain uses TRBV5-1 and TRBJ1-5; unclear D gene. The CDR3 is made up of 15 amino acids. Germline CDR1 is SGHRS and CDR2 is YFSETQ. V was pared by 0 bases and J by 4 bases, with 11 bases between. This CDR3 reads CASSLGDLPNQPQHF. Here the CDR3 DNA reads TGCGCCAGCAGCTTGGGCGATCTCCCTAATCAGCCCCAGCATTTT.

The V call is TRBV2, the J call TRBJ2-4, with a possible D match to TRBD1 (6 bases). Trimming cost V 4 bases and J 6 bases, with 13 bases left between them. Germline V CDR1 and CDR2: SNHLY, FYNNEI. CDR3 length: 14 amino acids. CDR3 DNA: TGTGCCAGCAGTGTGGTACAGGGTGGAAACATTCAGTACTTC. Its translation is CASSVVQGGNIQYF.